One sample yielded the 17 T cell receptor beta chains listed below, sequenced in a study of blood T cell repertoires in COVID-19. This table comes from immunoSEQ multiplex PCR, and its TCRdb copy is limited to in-frame clones, with some not included. The sample carries 350,000 to 450,000 clones, approximately 89% recorded once. Sequenced: PBMCs or T cells enriched from blood (not recorded which). These receptors were taken from a woman aged 25 to 45 who had recovered from COVID-19.

This chain connects TRBV28 to TRBJ2-7; D possibly corresponds to TRBD1 (6 bases). CDR3 length equals 14 residues. From germline, CDR1 is MDHEN and CDR2 SYDVKM. With 9 bases removed from V and 6 bases from J, the gap between germline ends came to 21 bases. CDR3: CASVPAGAGVEQYF. CDR3 nucleotide sequence: TGTGCCAGTGTGCCAGCTGGAGCAGGGGTCGAGCAGTACTTC.

This clone was observed a handful of times. This chain uses TRBV19 with TRBJ1-5; D is perhaps TRBD1 (6 bases). CDR3 length equals 15 residues. CDR1 is LNHDA, CDR2 SQIVND, per germline (reference sequence). V was cut by 11 bases and J by 0 bases, with 17 bases left in between. CDR3 loop: CASRGGLISNQPQHF. In DNA form, the CDR3 reads TGTGCCTCTAGGGGGGGGCTTATTAGCAATCAGCCCCAGCATTTT. The full variable domain, its missing parts supplied by reference TRBV19 and TRBJ1-5, is DGGITQSPKYLFRKEGQNVTLSCEQNLNHDAMYWYRQDPGQGLRLIYYSQIVNDFQKGDIAEGYSVSREKKESFPLTVTSAQKNPTAFYLCASRGGLISNQPQHFGDGTRLSIL.

This clone was seen just once. The chain has TRBV6-8 and TRBJ1-5; 8 bases are a match to TRBD1. Germline trimming cut 6 bases from V and 6 bases from J; bases unmatched to any gene: 10. The CDR3 runs 15 residues. From germline, CDR1 is MNHGY and CDR2 SAAAGT. The CDR3 spells CASSPPETGVQPQHF. The CDR3 nucleotides read TGTGCCAGCAGCCCACCCGAGACAGGGGTTCAGCCCCAGCATTTT.

V gene TRBV5-1 combines with J gene TRBJ2-6; D is unclear. CDR1 is SGHRS, CDR2 YFSETQ, per germline. The CDR3 covers 15 residues. Trimming took off 0 bases at V and 0 bases at J, with 4 bases between the two ends. The CDR3 bases are TGCGCCAGCAGCTTGGCCGGCTCTGGGGCCAACGTCCTGACTTTC. Its translation is CASSLAGSGANVLTF. Looking up the rest from reference TRBV5-1 and TRBJ2-6 gives the full variable domain: KAGVTQTPRYLIKTRGQQVTLSCSPISGHRSVSWYQQTPGQGLQFLFEYFSETQRNKGNFPGRFSGRQFSNSRSEMNVSTLELGDSALYLCASSLAGSGANVLTFGAGSRLTVL.

The genes are TRBV9 and TRBJ1-6, with D hard to call. This CDR3 spans 15 amino acids. CDR1 SGDLS and CDR2 YYNGEE come from the germline V gene. Between the trimmed V and J ends, which lost 2 bases and 6 bases, there was a span of 12 bases. The CDR3 nucleotides are TGTGCCAGCAGCGTCAGTAGCCCCTTTAATTCACCCCTCCACTTT. Its translation: CASSVSSPFNSPLHF.

The chain joins TRBV5-1 to TRBJ1-3, with 10 bases lining up with TRBD1. After removal of 4 bases from V and 6 bases from J, the junction contained 10 bases not matched to a gene. CDR1 SGHRS and CDR2 YFSETQ come from the germline V gene. The CDR3 runs to 16 residues. The CDR3 reads CASSVTGGPPENTIYF. CDR3 bases: TGCGCCAGCAGCGTGACAGGGGGCCCTCCCGAAAACACCATATATTTT. Filled out from reference TRBV5-1 and TRBJ1-3, the complete variable domain reads KAGVTQTPRYLIKTRGQQVTLSCSPISGHRSVSWYQQTPGQGLQFLFEYFSETQRNKGNFPGRFSGRQFSNSRSEMNVSTLELGDSALYLCASSVTGGPPENTIYFGEGSWLTVV.

V and J are TRBV9 and TRBJ1-1; 7 nucleotides align to TRBD1. J gave up 0 bases and V 3 bases, and 8 bases lay outside the gene matches. This CDR3 has 16 residues. Germline CDR1 and CDR2: SGDLS and YYNGEE. The CDR3 DNA reads as TGTGCCAGCAGCGGCTTAGACAGGGTCTTGAACACTGAAGCTTTCTTT. It codes for CASSGLDRVLNTEAFF. Full variable domain (outside the CDR3, taken from reference TRBV9 and TRBJ1-1): DSGVTQTPKHLITATGQRVTLRCSPRSGDLSVYWYQQSLDQGLQFLIQYYNGEERAKGNILERFSAQQFPDLHSELNLSSLELGDSALYFCASSGLDRVLNTEAFFGQGTRLTVV.

The chain joins TRBV7-2 to TRBJ1-2; 8 bases are shared with TRBD1. The CDR3 sequence is 14 residues long. The V gene's germline CDR1 is SGHTA and CDR2 FQGNSA. V lost 7 bases, J lost 7 bases, and 11 bases stayed unmatched. Here the CDR3 reads CASTLPGQGGGYTF. The CDR3 DNA sequence: TGTGCCAGCACCCTACCAGGACAGGGCGGTGGCTACACCTTC.

The chain carries TRBV19 and TRBJ2-2; D call uncertain. Trimming took off 5 bases at V and 6 bases at J, with 7 bases between the two ends. This CDR3 has 12 amino acids. Germline lookup yields CDR1 LNHDA and CDR2 SQIVND (reference sequence). The DNA of the CDR3 is TGTGCCAGTAGTTACAGTCCCGGGGAGCTGTTTTTT. Its protein is CASSYSPGELFF.

J is TRBJ2-3 and V is TRBV6-1; 7 nucleotides agree with TRBD1. Per germline, CDR1 MNHNS and CDR2 SASEGT. This CDR3 is 15 amino acids long. Trimming cost V 1 base and J 1 base; bases outside gene matches: 2. DNA of the CDR3: TGTGCCAGCAGTGAAGGGGGGACAGGCACAGATACGCAGTATTTT. It is translated as CASSEGGTGTDTQYF.

The chain has TRBV27 and TRBJ2-7, with 8 bases aligning to TRBD1. Trimming removed 3 bases from V and 4 bases from J; junction bases left unmatched: 5. CDR3 length equals 14 residues. Germline assignment: CDR1 MNHEY and CDR2 SMNVEV (reference sequence). CDR3 residues: CASSFLGQGYEQYF. CDR3 in DNA: TGTGCCAGCAGTTTTTTAGGACAGGGATACGAGCAGTACTTC.

This clone came up a few times. In the same sample, other DNA sequences code for this CDR3. The CDR3 spells CASSSYYEQYF. CDR3 in DNA: TGTGCCAGCAGTTCTTACTACGAGCAGTACTTC. The gene calls are TRBV27 and TRBJ2-7, with no clear D. From germline, CDR1 is MNHEY and CDR2 SMNVEV (reference sequence). Trimming pared 4 bases from V and 3 bases from J, leaving 4 bases between. The CDR3 covers 11 residues.

The rearrangement uses TRBV30 and TRBJ2-1; possibly TRBD1 for D (5 bases). This CDR3 has 15 amino acids. The germline V gene encodes CDR1 GTSNPN and CDR2 SVGIG (reference sequence). V lost 5 bases and J lost 3, with 17 bases in between. CDR3 bases: TGTGCCTGGGGTGCCCAGGGATTTAACTACAATGAGCAGTTCTTC. Its translation: CAWGAQGFNYNEQFF.

V usage is TRBV30 and J usage is TRBJ2-4; possible D gene TRBD1, 6 bases. The CDR3 loop spans 14 amino acids. With 2 bases removed from V and 0 bases from J, the gap between germline ends came to 8 bases. Per germline, CDR1 GTSNPN and CDR2 SVGIG (reference sequence). Here the CDR3 DNA reads TGTGCCTGGAGTCCAGGGGTAGCCAAAAACATTCAGTACTTC. Translated: CAWSPGVAKNIQYF.

J is TRBJ1-1 and V is TRBV28, with D possibly being TRBD1 (6 bases). The germline gives CDR1 MDHEN, CDR2 SYDVKM. The CDR3 runs 16 residues. V lost 7 bases to trimming and J lost 4 bases, with 22 bases between them. CDR3 bases: TGTGCCAGCACCCCCCGAGCGGGGGGCCTCGGCACTGAAGCTTTCTTT. Translating gives CASTPRAGGLGTEAFF.

V is TRBV6-2 or TRBV6-3 and J is TRBJ1-1; the D is unclear. In germline, CDR1 is MNHEY, CDR2 SVGEGT. Trimming took 6 bases from V and 0 from J, leaving 17 bases between them. This CDR3 comprises 16 residues. CDR3 in amino acids: CASSRSRRRVNTEAFF. The CDR3 DNA is TGTGCCAGCAGCCGAAGTAGGAGACGGGTGAACACTGAAGCTTTCTTT.

The CDR3 nucleotides read TGTGCCAGCAGCCCCGGGGTCGTCTTGAACACTGAAGCTTTCTTT. Translated, it gives CASSPGVVLNTEAFF. The V gene is TRBV5-4, the J gene TRBJ1-1; D gene uncertain. CDR3 size: 15 residues. Trimming removed 4 bases from V and 0 bases from J, with 13 bases in between. Germline loops: CDR1 SGHNT, CDR2 YYREEE (reference sequence).